This T cell receptor beta chain was obtained from a study of cytotoxic CD8 clonotypes in ibrutinib-treated CLL. Sequenced by immunoSEQ multiplex PCR; TCRdb stores in-frame clones only, minus some. Among tens of thousands of clones listed, approximately 60% were seen once. Germline-derived CDR1 and CDR2 are LGHNA and YNFKEQ. Trimming stripped 1 base from V and 3 bases from J, with 5 bases between. The CDR3 contains 13 residues. J is TRBJ2-3 and V is TRBV4-2; D is unresolved. The sample was PBMCs, taken before ibrutinib treatment. The TCR was taken from a human donor with chronic lymphocytic leukemia. The CDR3 protein is CASSQVKTDTQYF. The CDR3 DNA is TGTGCCAGCAGCCAAGTCAAGACAGATACGCAGTATTTT.